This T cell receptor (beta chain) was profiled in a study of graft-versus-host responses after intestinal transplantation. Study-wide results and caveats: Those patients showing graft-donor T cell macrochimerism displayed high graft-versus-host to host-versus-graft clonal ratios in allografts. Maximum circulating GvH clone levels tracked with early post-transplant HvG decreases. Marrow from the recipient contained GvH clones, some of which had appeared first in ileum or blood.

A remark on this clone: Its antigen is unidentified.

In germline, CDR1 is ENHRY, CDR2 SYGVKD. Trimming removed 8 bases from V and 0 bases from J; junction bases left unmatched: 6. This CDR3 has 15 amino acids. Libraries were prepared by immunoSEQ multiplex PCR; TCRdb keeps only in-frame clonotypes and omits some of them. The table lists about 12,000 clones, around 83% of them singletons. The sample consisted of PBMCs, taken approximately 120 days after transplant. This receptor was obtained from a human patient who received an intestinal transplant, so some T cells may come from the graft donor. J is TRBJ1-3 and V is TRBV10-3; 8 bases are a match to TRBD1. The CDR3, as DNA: TGTGCCATCGGTTATACAGGGGGCTCTGGAAACACCATATATTTT. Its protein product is CAIGYTGGSGNTIYF.